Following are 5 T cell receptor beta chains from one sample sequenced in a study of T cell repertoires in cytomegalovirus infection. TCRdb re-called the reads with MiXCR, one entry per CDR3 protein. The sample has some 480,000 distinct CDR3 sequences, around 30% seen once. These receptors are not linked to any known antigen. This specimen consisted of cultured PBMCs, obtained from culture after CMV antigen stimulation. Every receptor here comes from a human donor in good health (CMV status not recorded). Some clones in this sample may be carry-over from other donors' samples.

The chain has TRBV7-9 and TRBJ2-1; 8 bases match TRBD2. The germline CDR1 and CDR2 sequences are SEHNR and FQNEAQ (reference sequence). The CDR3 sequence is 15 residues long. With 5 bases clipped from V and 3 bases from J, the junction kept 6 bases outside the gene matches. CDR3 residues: CASSGWTSSYNEQFF. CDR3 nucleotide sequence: TGTGCCAGCAGCGGATGGACTAGCAGCTACAATGAGCAGTTCTTC.

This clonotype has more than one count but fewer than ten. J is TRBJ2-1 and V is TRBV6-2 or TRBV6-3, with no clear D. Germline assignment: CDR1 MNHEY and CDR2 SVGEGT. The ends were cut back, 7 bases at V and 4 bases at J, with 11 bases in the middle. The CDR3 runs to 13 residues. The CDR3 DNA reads TGTGCCAGCACCCAGTACCTTTACAATGAGCAGTTCTTC. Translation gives CASTQYLYNEQFF.

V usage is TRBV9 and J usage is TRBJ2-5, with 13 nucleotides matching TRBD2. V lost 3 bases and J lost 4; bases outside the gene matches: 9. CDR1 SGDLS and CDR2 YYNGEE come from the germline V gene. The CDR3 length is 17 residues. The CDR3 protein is CASSGTSGSHRGETQYF. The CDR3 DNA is TGTGCCAGCAGCGGGACTAGCGGGAGTCACCGGGGAGAGACCCAGTACTTC.

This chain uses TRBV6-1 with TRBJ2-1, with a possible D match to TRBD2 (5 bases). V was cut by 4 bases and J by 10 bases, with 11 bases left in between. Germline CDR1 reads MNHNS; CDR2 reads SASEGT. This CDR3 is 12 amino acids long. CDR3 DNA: TGTGCCAGCAGTGCCGGGGTTTTGGAGCAGTTCTTC. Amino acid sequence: CASSAGVLEQFF.

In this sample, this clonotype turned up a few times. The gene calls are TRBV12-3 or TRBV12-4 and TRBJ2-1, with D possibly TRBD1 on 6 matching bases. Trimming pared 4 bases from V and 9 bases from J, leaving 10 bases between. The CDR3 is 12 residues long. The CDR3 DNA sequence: TGTGCCAGCAGTTCAACAGGGTTTGAGCAGTTCTTC. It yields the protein CASSSTGFEQFF.